This is a list of T cell receptor beta chains from one sample in a study of blood T cell repertoires in COVID-19. The protocol was immunoSEQ multiplex PCR, while the TCRdb copy is restricted to in-frame clones and leaves out a portion. In the table there are around 340,000 clones, about four fifths of which are singletons. Input material: peripheral blood. The source of these receptors is a man aged 25 to 45 with active or convalescent COVID-19. Both conserved end residues are part of each CDR3. A D gene is named only where the DNA matches it firmly. The size entry is marked missing in some rows and otherwise reads once, few, many or a size class.

D gene | J gene | clone size | V gene | CDR3 protein | CDR3 DNA
TRBD1 | TRBJ1-6 | NA | TRBV5-6 | CASSSTGGSYNSPLHF | TGTGCCAGCAGTTCTACAGGGGGCTCCTATAATTCACCCCTCCACTTT
NA | TRBJ2-7 | NA | TRBV7-2 | CASSLTSGGAGEQYF | TGTGCCAGCAGCTTAACGTCCGGCGGGGCCGGAGAGCAGTACTTC
NA | TRBJ1-6 | NA | TRBV3-1/TRBV3-2 | CASSLRAGGSPLHF | NA
NA | TRBJ1-1 | once | TRBV10-3 | CAIRETGTEAFF | TGTGCCATCAGGGAAACGGGCACTGAAGCTTTCTTT
NA | TRBJ1-5 | NA | TRBV6-6 | CASSSLTPKRNQPQHF | TGTGCCAGCAGTTCCCTAACCCCCAAACGCAATCAGCCCCAGCATTTT
TRBD1 | TRBJ2-7 | NA | TRBV28 | CASGPGFGTGFSEQYF | TGTGCCAGCGGCCCGGGCTTCGGGACAGGGTTTTCCGAGCAGTACTTC
NA | TRBJ1-5 | NA | TRBV9 | CASSGSGGVSQPQHF | TGTGCCAGCAGCGGTTCCGGGGGGGTCAGCCAGCCCCAGCATTTT
NA | TRBJ1-4 | NA | TRBV21-1 | CANGQLANEKLFF | TGTGCCAACGGACAGTTAGCTAATGAAAAACTGTTTTTT
NA | TRBJ2-1 | NA | TRBV3-1/TRBV3-2 | CASSQVGGQSSYNEQFF | TGTGCCAGCAGCCAAGTTGGCGGGCAAAGCTCCTACAATGAGCAGTTCTTC
TRBD1 | TRBJ2-5 | once | TRBV18 | CASSPWDREETQYF | TGTGCCAGCTCACCCTGGGACAGGGAAGAGACCCAGTACTTC
NA | TRBJ2-7 | NA | TRBV30 | CAWSVLSEQYF | TGTGCCTGGAGTGTACTCTCCGAGCAGTACTTC
TRBD2 | TRBJ2-7 | NA | TRBV27 | CASSLYGRAIYEQYF | TGTGCCAGCAGTTTATATGGGAGGGCCATCTACGAGCAGTACTTC
NA | TRBJ2-2 | NA | TRBV15 | CATANRDTGELFF | TGTGCCACCGCAAACAGGGACACCGGGGAGCTGTTTTTT
TRBD1 | TRBJ2-2 | NA | TRBV10-1 | CASSESALGTGDTGELFF | TGCGCCAGCAGTGAGAGCGCCCTCGGGACAGGGGACACCGGGGAGCTGTTTTTT
TRBD2 | TRBJ2-3 | NA | TRBV6-1 | CASSEIVPGRDTQYF | TGTGCCAGCAGTGAAATTGTTCCCGGGAGGGATACGCAGTATTTT
TRBD2 | TRBJ2-1 | NA | TRBV11-3 | CASSSRLAGGLDEQFF | TGTGCCAGCAGCTCCCGACTAGCGGGAGGACTGGATGAGCAGTTCTTC
TRBD1 | TRBJ2-7 | NA | TRBV10-3 | CAISLGQPYEQYF | TGTGCCATCAGCCTGGGACAGCCCTACGAGCAGTACTTC
NA | TRBJ1-3 | once | TRBV5-1 | CASSYIQGSDTIYF | TGCGCCAGCAGCTATATACAGGGAAGTGACACCATATATTTT
NA | TRBJ1-1 | NA | TRBV5-1 | CASGPPGHKNTEAFF | TGCGCCAGCGGACCTCCGGGACACAAGAACACTGAAGCTTTCTTT
NA | TRBJ1-1 | NA | TRBV11-2 | CASSLEGRGEAFF | TGTGCCAGCAGCTTAGAGGGCAGGGGAGAAGCTTTCTTT
TRBD2 | TRBJ2-1 | NA | TRBV27 | CASSPYPSGGSNEQFF | TGTGCCAGCAGTCCCTACCCTAGCGGGGGGTCCAATGAGCAGTTCTTC
NA | TRBJ1-3 | NA | TRBV5-1 | CASSLEDSLPTGNTIYF | TGCGCCAGCAGCTTGGAAGACAGCCTCCCCACTGGAAACACCATATATTTT
TRBD1 | TRBJ1-1 | few | TRBV5-1 | CASSISRTGGQAFF | TGCGCCAGCAGCATCTCTCGGACAGGGGGGCAAGCTTTCTTT
TRBD2 | TRBJ2-1 | NA | TRBV6-1 | CASSEGLAVYNEQFF | TGTGCCAGCAGTGAAGGACTAGCGGTATACAATGAGCAGTTCTTC
NA | TRBJ1-2 | once | TRBV5-1 | CASSPGPPRPGYGYTF | TGCGCCAGCAGCCCCGGTCCTCCTCGCCCTGGCTATGGCTACACCTTC
TRBD1 | TRBJ2-3 | NA | TRBV18 | CASSPNIGTGGRTDTQYF | TGTGCCAGCTCACCAAACATTGGGACAGGGGGCCGCACAGATACGCAGTATTTT
NA | TRBJ2-4 | NA | TRBV23-1 | CATQQAKNIQYF | TGCGCCACTCAACAAGCCAAAAACATTCAGTACTTC
TRBD1 | TRBJ2-5 | NA | TRBV11-3 | CASSRRQGEETQYF | TGTGCCAGCAGCAGACGACAGGGTGAAGAGACCCAGTACTTC
TRBD1 | TRBJ2-6 | NA | TRBV7-9 | CASSPLDRAGANVLTF | TGTGCCAGCAGCCCCCTTGACAGGGCTGGGGCCAACGTCCTGACTTTC
NA | TRBJ1-3 | NA | TRBV5-4 | CASSLAGRASGNTIYF | TGTGCCAGCAGCTTGGCGGGCAGGGCGTCTGGAAACACCATATATTTT
TRBD1 | TRBJ2-4 | NA | TRBV4-1 | CASSQDGQGANIQYF | TGCGCCAGCAGCCAAGACGGGCAGGGGGCGAACATTCAGTACTTC
NA | TRBJ2-5 | NA | TRBV18 | CASSPGSNRQETQYF | TGTGCCAGCTCACCGGGGAGTAATAGGCAAGAGACCCAGTACTTC
TRBD2 | TRBJ2-1 | NA | TRBV5-1 | CASSLGGAGVFEQFF | TGCGCCAGCAGCTTGGGAGGGGCGGGGGTATTTGAGCAGTTCTTC
TRBD1 | TRBJ2-7 | NA | TRBV18 | CASSPPGWTGGSYEQYF | TGTGCCAGCTCACCACCGGGGTGGACAGGGGGCTCCTACGAGCAGTACTTC
TRBD2 | TRBJ2-4 | NA | TRBV19 | CASSRGLANIQYF | TGTGCCAGTAGCAGAGGACTAGCGAACATTCAGTACTTC
TRBD1 | TRBJ1-4 | NA | TRBV9 | CASSGTGATNEKLFF | TGTGCCAGCAGCGGGACAGGGGCAACTAATGAAAAACTGTTTTTT
NA | TRBJ1-2 | NA | TRBV9 | CASSVGGRDGYTF | TGTGCCAGCAGCGTAGGGGGGCGGGATGGCTACACCTTC
TRBD1 | TRBJ2-4 | NA | TRBV5-1 | CASRTGGGENIQYF | TGCGCCAGCAGGACAGGGGGCGGAGAAAACATTCAGTACTTC
TRBD2 | TRBJ2-1 | NA | TRBV28 | CASSSLGLAGNNEQFF | TGTGCCAGCAGCTCCCTCGGACTAGCGGGTAACAATGAGCAGTTCTTC
TRBD1 | TRBJ2-3 | NA | TRBV9 | CASSVGVGGNTDTQYF | TGTGCCAGCAGCGTAGGAGTAGGGGGCAACACCGATACGCAGTATTTT